The 30 T cell receptor beta chains presented below share a single source sample, sequenced in a study of blood T cells in healthy people across ages. A J-beta primer mix and a sample-barcoded 5' primer were used in a second PCR of roughly 6 to 12 cycles. TCRdb fed the 5' RACE reads into MiXCR, producing one record per CDR3 protein. The repertoire holds roughly 900,000 distinct CDR3 sequences, with around 48% as singletons. Material for sequencing was blood. These TCRs come from a man under 40 in good health.

This clonotype was found a few times. V and J are TRBV27 and TRBJ2-4, with 12 bases fitting TRBD2. The CDR3 is made up of 14 amino acids. Trimming cost V 4 bases and J 8 bases; bases outside gene matches: 3. Germline lookup yields CDR1 MNHEY and CDR2 SMNVEV (reference sequence). The CDR3, as DNA: TGTGCCAGCAGTTCCCGACTAGCGGGGGACATTCAGTACTTC. Its translation is CASSSRLAGDIQYF.

CDR3 sequence (DNA): TGTGCCAGCAGTTTGTTTAGCGGGGGGCTACGCACAGATACGCAGTATTTT. This encodes CASSLFSGGLRTDTQYF. This chain joins TRBV27 and TRBJ2-3; 10 bases are shared with TRBD2. V was clipped by 3 bases and J by 1 base; unmatched bases: 7. CDR3 length: 17 residues. Germline V gene lookup returns CDR1 MNHEY and CDR2 SMNVEV (reference sequence).

V usage is TRBV29-1 and J usage is TRBJ2-7; TRBD2 agrees at 9 bases. The last part of the DNA fits TRBJ2-5 better; the J call may be wrong. The length of the CDR3 is 16 residues. The germline V gene encodes CDR1 SQVTM and CDR2 ANQGSEA. The CDR3 DNA follows: TGCAGCGTTGAACGGGGACTAGCAGGAGGGCGAGAGACCCAGTACTTC. Encoded protein: CSVERGLAGGRETQYF.

This clonotype was seen ten or more times. The chain links TRBV27 to TRBJ2-1; TRBD2 matches at 13 bases. V trimming: 6 bases; J trimming: 5 bases; junction bases outside the gene matches: 4. The CDR3 consists of 15 residues. The germline CDR1 and CDR2 sequences are MNHEY and SMNVEV (reference sequence). Here the CDR3 reads CASSPLAGGHNEQFF. In DNA form, the CDR3 reads TGTGCCAGCAGCCCACTAGCGGGGGGGCACAATGAGCAGTTCTTC.

The chain couples TRBV7-2 to TRBJ2-3, with D maybe TRBD2 (6 bases). Between the trimmed V and J ends, which lost 3 bases and 3 bases, there was a span of 13 bases. Germline-derived CDR1 and CDR2 are SGHTA and FQGNSA. The CDR3 is 15 amino acids. The CDR3 sequence: CASSFGGIRTDTQYF. The CDR3 DNA reads as TGTGCCAGCAGCTTCGGCGGGATTAGGACAGATACGCAGTATTTT.

The V call is TRBV28, the J call TRBJ2-5; 7 bases match TRBD1. The last part of the DNA fits TRBJ2-7 better; the J call may be wrong. Germline V gives CDR1 MDHEN, CDR2 SYDVKM. CDR3 length: 11 amino acids. The CDR3 loop reads CASLGTDEQYF. CDR3 nucleotides: TGTGCCAGCCTTGGGACAGACGAGCAGTACTTC.

This clonotype has a single count. The CDR3 region is CASSPSVRTNYGYTF. The CDR3 DNA sequence: TGTGCCAGCAGCCCCTCTGTTCGAACTAACTATGGCTACACCTTC. J is TRBJ1-2 and V is TRBV6-6, with D unresolved. CDR1 and CDR2 (germline): MNHNY, SVGAGI (reference sequence). V lost 6 bases and J 0 bases, leaving 14 bases between the germline ends. The CDR3 spans 15 residues.

The CDR3 DNA follows: TGCGCCAGCAGCGAGGGACAGGGGAGCAATCAGCCCCAGCATTTT. This translates into CASSEGQGSNQPQHF. The gene calls are TRBV5-1 and TRBJ1-5, with 10 bases identical to TRBD1. The CDR3 totals 15 residues. The V segment lost 4 bases and the J segment 1 base; nucleotides outside the gene matches: 2. The germline CDR1 and CDR2 sequences are SGHRS and YFSETQ.

This clonotype was observed a few times. This sequence joins TRBV5-1 and TRBJ2-2; D remains ambiguous. The CDR3 sequence is 16 residues long. The V and J ends lost 4 bases and 4 bases respectively, with 17 bases between them. Germline loops: CDR1 SGHRS, CDR2 YFSETQ. The CDR3 here is CASSADSYVATGELFF. DNA for the CDR3: TGCGCCAGCAGCGCAGACTCTTATGTCGCCACCGGGGAGCTGTTTTTT.

This clonotype turned up a few times. This sequence joins TRBV6-2 or TRBV6-3 and TRBJ1-5; no clear D. This CDR3 is 14 amino acids long. Germline CDR1 reads MNHEY; CDR2 reads SVGEGT. The ends were cut back, 8 bases at V and 1 base at J, with 12 bases in the middle. DNA for the CDR3: TGTGCCAGCCGCAAGGGTAGCAGCAATCAGCCCCAGCATTTT. It is translated as CASRKGSSNQPQHF.

As to this clonotype: At one end the junction does not follow the germline gene, possibly because of a read error. The J gene is TRBJ2-7, the V gene TRBV12-3 or TRBV12-4; the D gene could be TRBD1 or TRBD2 (5 bases each). This CDR3 contains 15 residues. CDR3 protein: CTSSSMGPLSYEQYF. DNA for the CDR3: TGTACCAGCAGTAGCATGGGACCACTCTCCTACGAGCAGTACTTC.

The CDR3 sequence is CASTAGTSSYNEQFF. CDR3 DNA: TGTGCCAGCACCGCCGGGACGAGCTCCTACAATGAGCAGTTCTTC. The chain employs TRBV6-5 and TRBJ2-1; D could derive from TRBD1 or TRBD2 (5 bases each). The CDR3 sequence is 15 residues long. Trimming took 7 bases from V and 0 from J, leaving 13 bases between them. CDR1 is MNHEY, CDR2 SVGAGI, per germline.

This chain links TRBV7-2 with TRBJ2-5; a weak D match, TRBD1 (5 bases). The CDR3 sequence is 16 residues long. V was trimmed by 3 bases and J by 2 bases, leaving 16 bases between them. Germline loops: CDR1 SGHTA, CDR2 FQGNSA. Here the CDR3 DNA reads TGTGCCAGCAGCTTTGCGACGCAGGGTCCTCAAGAGACCCAGTACTTC. Encoded protein: CASSFATQGPQETQYF. The variable domain in full, completed from reference TRBV7-2 and TRBJ2-5, reads GAGVSQSPSNKVTEKGKDVELRCDPISGHTALYWYRQSLGQGLEFLIYFQGNSAPDKSGLPSDRFSAERTGGSVSTLTIQRTQQEDSAVYLCASSFATQGPQETQYFGPGTRLLVL.

In DNA form, the CDR3 reads TGTGCCAGCAGCTCGACTAGCGGGGGCCAAAGCTCCTACAATGAGCAGTTCTTC. Translated, it gives CASSSTSGGQSSYNEQFF. This sequence joins TRBV4-2 and TRBJ2-1; 12 bases map to TRBD2. Germline trimming cut 5 bases from V and 0 bases from J; bases unmatched to any gene: 8. CDR3 length: 18 amino acids. Germline CDR1 and CDR2: LGHNA and YNFKEQ.

This clonotype has more than one count but fewer than ten. The chain is built from TRBV7-9 and TRBJ2-3; TRBD2 agrees at 9 bases. The V gene's germline CDR1 is SEHNR and CDR2 FQNEAQ (reference sequence). The CDR3 loop spans 15 amino acids. With V trimmed by 2 bases and J by 3 bases, 3 bases remained unmatched. The CDR3: CASSLHGLATDTQYF. In DNA form, the CDR3 reads TGTGCCAGCAGCTTACACGGACTAGCGACAGATACGCAGTATTTT.

The rearrangement joins TRBV3-1 to TRBJ1-5; tentative D call: TRBD1 (6 bases). Germline V gene lookup returns CDR1 LGHDT and CDR2 YNNKEL (reference sequence). The germline V and J ends were trimmed by 2 bases and 3 bases, with 11 bases remaining between them. This CDR3 is 15 amino acids long. The CDR3 reads CASSQQGTYNQPQHF. The CDR3 DNA follows: TGTGCCAGCAGCCAACAGGGGACCTACAATCAGCCCCAGCATTTT.

The sample holds a few counts of this clonotype. The rearrangement joins TRBV7-2 to TRBJ2-1; 10 bases match TRBD2. V trimming: 0 bases; J trimming: 7 bases; junction bases outside the gene matches: 3. Germline lookup yields CDR1 SGHTA and CDR2 FQGNSA. The CDR3 contains 15 residues. This CDR3 is CASSLATSGVNEQFF. For the CDR3, the DNA is TGTGCCAGCAGCTTAGCAACTAGCGGGGTAAATGAGCAGTTCTTC. The full variable domain, with the rest looked up from reference TRBV7-2 and TRBJ2-1, is GAGVSQSPSNKVTEKGKDVELRCDPISGHTALYWYRQSLGQGLEFLIYFQGNSAPDKSGLPSDRFSAERTGGSVSTLTIQRTQQEDSAVYLCASSLATSGVNEQFFGPGTRLTVL.

This clonotype occurred a few times. The chain couples TRBV20-1 to TRBJ1-1; a weak D match, TRBD1 (6 bases). V shed 6 bases and J shed 1 base, with 15 bases lying between them. Germline-derived CDR1 and CDR2 are DFQATT and SNEGSKA (reference sequence). The CDR3 extends over 14 amino acids. The CDR3 region is CSAPPSRGNTEAFF. The CDR3 DNA reads as TGCAGTGCCCCCCCAAGCAGGGGGAACACTGAAGCTTTCTTT.

The chain is built from TRBV10-2 and TRBJ2-5; D remains unclear. The J call may be in error: the DNA end matches TRBJ2-7 better. The V gene's germline CDR1 is WSHSY and CDR2 SAAADI. The CDR3 covers 16 residues. The CDR3 here is CASSVPKISSTYEQYF. CDR3 bases: TGCGCCAGCAGTGTTCCGAAGATTTCCTCCACCTACGAGCAGTACTTC.

To note about this clonotype: This could be a read error, since a much larger clone is one nucleotide away. The chain employs TRBV10-3 and TRBJ2-5; D might be TRBD2 (6 bases). The J call may be in error: the DNA end matches TRBJ2-7 better. CDR1 ENHRY and CDR2 SYGVKD come from the germline V gene. The CDR3 covers 15 residues. CDR3 amino acids: CAISSRESTPCEQYF. In DNA form, the CDR3 reads TGTGCCATCAGTTCCCGGGAGTCTACCCCCTGCGAGCAGTACTTC.

The V call is TRBV7-2, the J call TRBJ1-2; D may be TRBD1 (6 bases). The germline V and J ends were trimmed by 5 bases and 5 bases, with 15 bases remaining between them. The CDR3 has 14 amino acids. CDR1 is SGHTA and CDR2 is FQGNSA in the germline V gene. DNA of the CDR3: TGTGCCAGCAGCGCGAGACAGGTCCGTTATGGCTACACCTTC. Its translation is CASSARQVRYGYTF.

In its sample, this clonotype was seen a few times. The chain recombines TRBV7-9 with TRBJ2-1; 12 bases align to TRBD2. J was trimmed by 10 bases and V by 11 bases; bases with no gene match: 6. The CDR3 contains 12 residues. The germline gives CDR1 SEHNR, CDR2 FQNEAQ (reference sequence). The CDR3, as DNA: TGTGCCCAGGGACTAGCGGGTGCGGAGCAGTTCTTC. This sequence encodes CAQGLAGAEQFF.

The chain's CDR3 is CASSLGTQTYEQYF. CDR3 coding DNA: TGTGCCAGCAGCTTAGGGACACAGACCTACGAGCAGTACTTC. The V and J genes are TRBV11-2 and TRBJ2-7, with D possibly TRBD1 on 5 matching bases. The CDR3 loop spans 14 amino acids. Germline V lookup: CDR1 SGHAT, CDR2 FQNNGV. The V end was cut by 1 base, the J end by 2 bases, with 9 bases between. The complete variable domain, with remaining parts taken from reference TRBV11-2 and TRBJ2-7, reads EAGVAQSPRYKIIEKRQSVAFWCNPISGHATLYWYQQILGQGPKLLIQFQNNGVVDDSQLPKDRFSAERLKGVDSTLKIQPAKLEDSAVYLCASSLGTQTYEQYFGPGTRLTVT.

Only a few counts were recorded for this clonotype. This sequence joins TRBV9 and TRBJ1-3; 7 nucleotides line up with TRBD1. The CDR3 extends over 15 amino acids. V shed 3 bases, J shed 1 base, and the junction held 4 bases outside the gene matches. Germline V CDR1 and CDR2: SGDLS, YYNGEE. The CDR3 DNA follows: TGTGCCAGCAGCGGAGACAGGGAATCTGGAAACACCATATATTTT. Encoded protein: CASSGDRESGNTIYF. Filled out from reference TRBV9 and TRBJ1-3, the complete variable domain reads DSGVTQTPKHLITATGQRVTLRCSPRSGDLSVYWYQQSLDQGLQFLIQYYNGEERAKGNILERFSAQQFPDLHSELNLSSLELGDSALYFCASSGDRESGNTIYFGEGSWLTVV.

The sample holds many counts of this clonotype. One end of the junction varies from germline; a read error may be responsible. This chain uses TRBV7-9 with TRBJ2-7; D is unclear. This CDR3 is 12 amino acids long. CDR1 SEHNR and CDR2 FQNEAQ come from the germline V gene (reference sequence). CDR3 DNA: TGTGCCAGCAGTTTAGGCGTTTACGAGCAGTACTTC. It encodes CASSLGVYEQYF.

In this sample, this clonotype turned up a few times. The V call is TRBV18, the J call TRBJ2-1, with D hard to call. V lost 3 bases and J lost 0, with 6 bases in between. Germline lookup yields CDR1 KGHSH and CDR2 LQKENI. CDR3 length: 14 residues. Here the CDR3 DNA reads TGTGCCAGCTCACCCTGGAGCTCCTACAATGAGCAGTTCTTC. It yields the protein CASSPWSSYNEQFF.

The chain employs TRBV5-1 and TRBJ2-7, with TRBD2 as a possible D gene (5 bases). CDR3 length equals 13 residues. The V end lost 3 bases, the J end lost 6 bases, and 13 bases lay between the germline ends. Germline loops: CDR1 SGHRS, CDR2 YFSETQ. CDR3 sequence (DNA): TGCGCCAGCAGCTCGGCGCTGGGAGCCGAGCAGTACTTC. Translation: CASSSALGAEQYF.

The rearrangement joins TRBV29-1 to TRBJ2-1, with 8 bases identical to TRBD1. Per the germline V gene, CDR1 is SQVTM and CDR2 is ANQGSEA. Losses at the gene ends were 0 bases for V and 0 bases for J; bases not matched to a gene: 4. This CDR3 is 16 amino acids long. CDR3 region: CSVEDAGTGSYNEQFF. The CDR3 coding sequence is TGCAGCGTTGAAGATGCCGGGACAGGCTCCTACAATGAGCAGTTCTTC.

This clonotype was counted only a few times. The genes are TRBV29-1 and TRBJ2-2, with D tentatively TRBD2 (5 bases). The germline CDR1 and CDR2 sequences are SQVTM and ANQGSEA. V dropped 7 bases and J dropped 4 bases, with 19 bases sitting between them. The CDR3 consists of 15 residues. In DNA, the CDR3 is TGCAGCGGTCGAATATTGGGCGCGGGCACCGGGGAGCTGTTTTTT. It translates to CSGRILGAGTGELFF.

The chain uses TRBV29-1 and TRBJ2-5, with 10 positions matching TRBD1. V shed 8 bases, J shed 3 bases, and the junction held 3 bases outside the gene matches. This CDR3 region has 12 residues. Germline V lookup: CDR1 SQVTM, CDR2 ANQGSEA. In nucleotides, the CDR3 is TGCAGCACCGGACAGGGGGAAGAGACCCAGTACTTC. Its protein is CSTGQGEETQYF. Drawing the rest from reference TRBV29-1 and TRBJ2-5, the complete variable domain is SAVISQKPSRDICQRGTSLTIQCQVDSQVTMMFWYRQQPGQSLTLIATANQGSEATYESGFVIDKFPISRPNLTFSTLTVSNMSPEDSSIYLCSTGQGEETQYFGPGTRLLVL.